This T cell receptor (beta chain) emerged from a study of shared clonotypes between healthy human individuals. Study outcomes and limitations: Among donors, the sharing of clonotypes was expected to be influenced by sequencing depth.

The germline V gene encodes CDR1 SGHAT and CDR2 FQNNGV. Trimming pared 1 base from V and 0 bases from J, leaving 9 bases between. There are 15 residues in the CDR3. This clone was seen a few times. Its specificity is not known. TCRdb's copy holds only in-frame clones and misses some; the assay was immunoSEQ multiplex PCR. The sample records more than 2,000,000 clones, 80% to 95% being singletons. Sequenced: naive CD4+ T cells from PBMCs. The subset was: CD45RA+ positively selected. The receptor was isolated from a man between 18 and 29 years old in good health. Some clones in this sample may be carry-over from other donors' samples. V usage is TRBV11-2 and J usage is TRBJ1-1; D is unclear. CDR3 in amino acids: CASSLGGGMNTEAFF. The CDR3, as DNA: TGTGCCAGCAGCTTAGGGGGAGGGATGAACACTGAAGCTTTCTTT.